These 15 T cell receptor beta chains originate from one sample sequenced in a study of blood T cell repertoires in COVID-19. Clones were sequenced by immunoSEQ multiplex PCR, and TCRdb holds only the in-frame ones, with some missing. This sample carries over 50,000 clones, more than 60% of them seen once, and the ten largest clones take 15%. The sequenced sample consisted of peripheral blood. The receptor source for this set is a human donor with active or convalescent COVID-19. The donor label of this sample is uncertain.

DNA of the CDR3: TGTGCCACCAGTGAGCCTAGTGCAAATCAGCCCCAGCATTTT. Amino acids: CATSEPSANQPQHF. The genes are TRBV24-1 and TRBJ1-5; D is undetermined. V lost 4 bases and J lost 4, with 10 bases in between. Germline V gene data show CDR1 as KGHDR and CDR2 as SFDVKD. The CDR3 consists of 14 residues.

The V call is TRBV10-3, the J call TRBJ1-1; D is perhaps TRBD1 (6 bases). Trimming took off 6 bases at V and 2 bases at J, with 10 bases between the two ends. This CDR3 is built from 13 residues. Germline values: CDR1 ENHRY, CDR2 SYGVKD. Here the CDR3 reads CAIRRTENTEAFF. CDR3 DNA: TGTGCCATCAGGCGGACAGAAAACACTGAAGCTTTCTTT.

A few counts support this clone. The genes are TRBV5-6 and TRBJ1-6; D is unresolved. The germline V and J ends were trimmed by 0 bases and 4 bases, with 11 bases remaining between them. From germline, CDR1 is SGHDT and CDR2 YYEEEE. CDR3 length equals 16 residues. Here the CDR3 DNA reads TGTGCCAGCAGCTTGGCCGCGGCAGAGTATAATTCACCCCTCCACTTT. This translates into CASSLAAAEYNSPLHF.

V usage is TRBV11-3 and J usage is TRBJ2-7; TRBD1 aligns across 9 bases. Germline trimming cut 5 bases from V and 5 bases from J; bases unmatched to any gene: 4. CDR1 is SGHNT, CDR2 YENEEA, per germline. The CDR3 runs to 13 residues. In DNA, the CDR3 is TGTGCCAGCAGCGAGGGACAGGGTCACGAGCAGTACTTC. It translates to CASSEGQGHEQYF.

The genes are TRBV7-2 and TRBJ2-3; possible D gene TRBD2, 6 bases. Per germline, CDR1 SGHTA and CDR2 FQGNSA. With 0 bases removed from V and 4 bases from J, the gap between germline ends came to 8 bases. CDR3 length: 14 residues. CDR3 in amino acids: CASSLASSADTQYF. CDR3 nucleotides: TGTGCCAGCAGCTTAGCTTCTAGCGCAGATACGCAGTATTTT.

V and J are TRBV27 and TRBJ2-3; 10 nucleotides align to TRBD2. Per the germline V gene, CDR1 is MNHEY and CDR2 is SMNVEV (reference sequence). There are 15 residues in the CDR3. V was pared by 5 bases and J by 5 bases, with 7 bases of the junction left unmatched. CDR3 DNA: TGTGCCAGCAGTGCCCTAGCGGGAGCTAGAGATACGCAGTATTTT. Translating it yields CASSALAGARDTQYF.

The chain is built from TRBV7-2 and TRBJ2-7; TRBD2 aligns across 10 bases. The V gene end was trimmed by 5 bases and the J gene end by 2 bases; junction bases not matched to a gene: 3. The CDR3 runs 14 residues. Per germline, CDR1 SGHTA and CDR2 FQGNSA. The CDR3 loop reads CASSLGLAPYEQYF. CDR3 sequence (DNA): TGTGCCAGCAGCCTGGGACTAGCGCCCTACGAGCAGTACTTC.

This sequence joins TRBV15 and TRBJ2-7; 8 bases map to TRBD2. In germline, CDR1 is LNHNV, CDR2 YYDKDF (reference sequence). V lost 6 bases, J lost 3 bases, and 7 bases stayed unmatched. There are 14 residues in the CDR3. CDR3 amino acids: CATSQLAVLYEQYF. The CDR3 bases are TGTGCCACCAGTCAACTAGCGGTCCTCTACGAGCAGTACTTC.

This chain links TRBV5-1 with TRBJ2-1; 9 bases map to TRBD2. J gave up 4 bases and V 0 bases, and 2 bases lay outside the gene matches. This CDR3 is 15 amino acids long. The germline V gene has CDR1 SGHRS and CDR2 YFSETQ. The CDR3 coding sequence is TGCGCCAGCAGCTTGGCGGCGGGAGGGTACAATGAGCAGTTCTTC. Its translation is CASSLAAGGYNEQFF.

This clone was counted a single time. CDR3 sequence (DNA): TGTGCCAGCAGTGAAGGAGGGCTAGAGTCTGCAACGCAGTATTTT. This encodes CASSEGGLESATQYF. The gene calls are TRBV6-1 and TRBJ2-3, with a tentative D call TRBD2 (5 bases). Germline lookup yields CDR1 MNHNS and CDR2 SASEGT. This CDR3 is built from 15 residues. Trimming cost V 1 base and J 9 bases, with 17 bases left between them.

Worth noting for this clone: This specimen includes other DNA sequences encoding the same CDR3. The rearrangement links TRBV7-2 to TRBJ1-5, with D possibly matching TRBD1 (6 bases). Trimming shortened V by 1 base and J by 4 bases, and 8 bases separated the two germline ends. Germline V gene data show CDR1 as SGHTA and CDR2 as FQGNSA. This CDR3 region has 14 residues. The CDR3 DNA follows: TGTGCCAGCAGCTTAGAGAGGGGGAATCAGCCCCAGCATTTT. As protein: CASSLERGNQPQHF. The full variable domain, with the rest looked up from reference TRBV7-2 and TRBJ1-5, is GAGVSQSPSNKVTEKGKDVELRCDPISGHTALYWYRQSLGQGLEFLIYFQGNSAPDKSGLPSDRFSAERTGGSVSTLTIQRTQQEDSAVYLCASSLERGNQPQHFGDGTRLSIL.

The genes are TRBV4-3 and TRBJ2-7; TRBD1 might be the D (7 bases). CDR1 and CDR2 from the germline V gene are LGHNA and YSLEER. The CDR3 runs 16 residues. Trimming left V 0 bases short and J 1 base short, with 13 bases between. The CDR3 protein is CASSQDAGQSSYEQYF. CDR3 sequence (DNA): TGCGCCAGCAGCCAAGACGCGGGACAGTCATCCTACGAGCAGTACTTC.

This clone was observed a single time. This chain links TRBV5-1 with TRBJ2-1, with a tentative D call TRBD1 (6 bases). This CDR3 has 16 amino acids. In germline, CDR1 is SGHRS, CDR2 YFSETQ. Deletions cut 0 bases from V and 4 bases from J, with 14 bases between. CDR3 sequence: CASSLGQGTPYNEQFF. The CDR3 DNA sequence: TGCGCCAGCAGCTTGGGTCAGGGGACCCCTTACAATGAGCAGTTCTTC. The full variable domain, in which reference TRBV5-1 and TRBJ2-1 provide the parts outside the CDR3, is KAGVTQTPRYLIKTRGQQVTLSCSPISGHRSVSWYQQTPGQGLQFLFEYFSETQRNKGNFPGRFSGRQFSNSRSEMNVSTLELGDSALYLCASSLGQGTPYNEQFFGPGTRLTVL.

J is TRBJ1-4 and V is TRBV9; D is possibly TRBD1 (5 bases). Per the germline V gene, CDR1 is SGDLS and CDR2 is YYNGEE. The CDR3 is 13 amino acids. The germline V and J ends were trimmed by 0 bases and 8 bases, with 8 bases remaining between them. CDR3 nucleotide sequence: TGTGCCAGCAGCGTAGGTCAGGGCGAAAAACTGTTTTTT. Encoded protein: CASSVGQGEKLFF.

This clone occurred once. V gene TRBV6-5 combines with J gene TRBJ2-1; 8 bases map to TRBD1. Germline V gene lookup returns CDR1 MNHEY and CDR2 SVGAGI. This CDR3 spans 13 amino acids. V was clipped by 10 bases and J by 8 bases; unmatched bases: 10. The DNA of the CDR3 is TGTGCCAACGGACGACAGGGGTGGGATGAGCAGTTCTTC. Amino acid sequence: CANGRQGWDEQFF.